A single sample is the source of the 17 T cell receptor beta chains below, sequenced in a study of CD8 T cells in ankylosing spondylitis. Whole-study results and caveats: Typical of ankylosing spondylitis blood, it appeared, was a TCR beta motif of about eight highly homologous variants.

For these TCRs, the target antigens are not known. TCRdb re-derived calls from the 5' RACE reads in MiXCR, one entry per CDR3 protein. The sample records about 540,000 distinct CDR3 sequences, about 13% being singletons. Material for sequencing was blood, either unsorted or a sorted T cell fraction (not recorded which). The receptors here all came from a male donor with ankylosing spondylitis.

The rearrangement links TRBV7-9 to TRBJ2-7, with 9 bases fitting TRBD1. Trimming removed 2 bases from V and 1 base from J; junction bases left unmatched: 6. This CDR3 is 16 amino acids long. Germline lookup yields CDR1 SEHNR and CDR2 FQNEAQ (reference sequence). The CDR3 nucleotides are TGTGCCAGCAGCTTAATGGGACAGGGATTTTCCTACGAGCAGTACTTC. This encodes CASSLMGQGFSYEQYF.

This clonotype was seen a handful of times. The gene calls are TRBV28 and TRBJ1-2; 8 positions match TRBD1. Losses at the gene ends were 10 bases for V and 8 bases for J; bases not matched to a gene: 12. Germline V gene data show CDR1 as MDHEN and CDR2 as SYDVKM. The CDR3 runs 13 residues. CDR3 bases: TGTGCCATCGAGGACAGGGCCCTCGGAGGCTACACCTTC. This encodes CAIEDRALGGYTF.

The chain carries TRBV4-1 and TRBJ2-7; TRBD2 matches 13 bases. CDR3 size: 16 residues. The germline CDR1 and CDR2 sequences are MGHRA and YSYEKL. J lost 4 bases, V lost 1 base, and 4 bases had no gene match. CDR3 sequence: CASSQARTSGSYEQYF. CDR3 DNA: TGCGCCAGCAGCCAAGCCCGGACTAGCGGGAGTTACGAGCAGTACTTC.

The chain has TRBV5-1 and TRBJ2-3; D is perhaps TRBD1 (6 bases). Germline lookup yields CDR1 SGHRS and CDR2 YFSETQ. The CDR3 is 15 amino acids. Trimming stripped 4 bases from V and 2 bases from J, with 14 bases between. CDR3 region: CASSVRQELTDTQYF. CDR3 DNA sequence: TGCGCCAGCAGCGTCCGACAGGAACTCACAGATACGCAGTATTTT.

The gene calls are TRBV3-1 and TRBJ2-2; no firm D call. The CDR3 has 14 residues. CDR1 is LGHDT and CDR2 is YNNKEL in the germline V gene (reference sequence). Between the trimmed V and J ends, which lost 0 bases and 4 bases, there was a span of 6 bases. The CDR3 reads CASSQDRPTGELFF. Here the CDR3 DNA reads TGTGCCAGCAGCCAAGATAGACCCACCGGGGAGCTGTTTTTT.

This clonotype has only a few counts. This sequence joins TRBV5-1 and TRBJ2-1, with unresolved D. This CDR3 region has 15 residues. Germline V gives CDR1 SGHRS, CDR2 YFSETQ. With 0 bases removed from V and 0 bases from J, the gap between germline ends came to 7 bases. CDR3 loop: CASSLDWNSYNEQFF. Written as DNA, the CDR3 is TGCGCCAGCAGCTTGGACTGGAACTCCTACAATGAGCAGTTCTTC.

In its sample, this clonotype was seen a few times. The genes are TRBV5-1 and TRBJ2-1; 11 bases line up with TRBD1. The CDR3 has 17 residues. Losses at the gene ends were 4 bases for V and 6 bases for J; bases not matched to a gene: 12. Germline loops: CDR1 SGHRS, CDR2 YFSETQ. The CDR3: CASSAFQDRGRRNEQFF. CDR3 DNA sequence: TGCGCCAGCAGCGCTTTTCAGGACAGGGGGCGCCGCAATGAGCAGTTCTTC.

In its sample, this clonotype was seen a few times. At one end, the junction sequence differs from germline, possibly due to a read error. The chain links TRBV11-2 to TRBJ2-5, with D perhaps matching TRBD2 (5 bases). Germline V gives CDR1 SGHAT, CDR2 FQNNGV. This CDR3 is 11 amino acids long. This CDR3 reads CASSLAAAQDF. The CDR3 bases are TGTGCCAGCAGCTTAGCAGCGGCCCAAGACTTC.

The CDR3 sequence is CATSDFASGSPDTQYF. CDR3 sequence (DNA): TGTGCCACCAGTGATTTCGCTAGCGGGAGTCCAGATACGCAGTATTTT. This chain uses TRBV24-1 with TRBJ2-3; the match to TRBD2 covers 10 bases. Germline V gene lookup returns CDR1 KGHDR and CDR2 SFDVKD. The CDR3 is 16 amino acids. V lost 1 base and J lost 4; bases outside the gene matches: 4.

The chain couples TRBV11-2 to TRBJ2-7; D may correspond to TRBD1 or TRBD2 (5 bases each). The CDR3 has 16 residues. CDR1 SGHAT and CDR2 FQNNGV come from the germline V gene. The V end was cut by 8 bases, the J end by 2 bases, with 22 bases between. The CDR3 reads CASSRGGSASPYEQYF. CDR3 in DNA: TGTGCCAGCTCTAGGGGTGGCTCAGCTAGCCCCTACGAGCAGTACTTC.

J is TRBJ1-2 and V is TRBV15; TRBD1 might be the D (5 bases). This CDR3 has 13 amino acids. Germline loops: CDR1 LNHNV, CDR2 YYDKDF (reference sequence). V was shortened by 6 bases and J by 0 bases, with 8 bases between the two germline ends. The CDR3 DNA reads as TGTGCCACCAGGGACACAACTAACTATGGCTACACCTTC. It encodes CATRDTTNYGYTF.

This clonotype was seen many times. The rearrangement links TRBV6-2 or TRBV6-3 to TRBJ2-7, with 8 bases identical to TRBD1. CDR3 size: 13 residues. CDR1 and CDR2 (germline): MNHEY, SVGEGT. J lost 3 bases, V lost 5 bases, and 3 bases had no gene match. The CDR3 reads CASSRTGSYEQYF. The CDR3 DNA sequence: TGTGCCAGCAGTCGGACAGGGAGCTACGAGCAGTACTTC.

The CDR3, as DNA: TGCGCCAGCAGCTTGCCAGCGGGGAACTCCTACGAGCAGTACTTC. Translated, it gives CASSLPAGNSYEQYF. J is TRBJ2-7 and V is TRBV5-1, with TRBD2 matching over 7 bases. CDR1 is SGHRS and CDR2 is YFSETQ in the germline V gene. The CDR3 extends over 15 amino acids. Trimming cost V 1 base and J 0 bases; bases outside gene matches: 4.

The chain recombines TRBV6-1 with TRBJ2-6; D possibly corresponds to TRBD1 (5 bases). Trimming took off 0 bases at V and 4 bases at J, with 13 bases between the two ends. The CDR3 extends over 17 amino acids. Per the germline V gene, CDR1 is MNHNS and CDR2 is SASEGT. CDR3 in amino acids: CASSEAWGGGGANVLTF. CDR3 in DNA: TGTGCCAGCAGTGAAGCCTGGGGCGGCGGCGGGGCCAACGTCCTGACTTTC.

In its sample, this clonotype was seen a few times. The rearrangement uses TRBV29-1 and TRBJ1-1, with D unclear. The CDR3 is 13 residues long. The germline V gene encodes CDR1 SQVTM and CDR2 ANQGSEA. V was pared by 2 bases and J by 0 bases, with 7 bases between. CDR3 nucleotide sequence: TGCAGCGTTGAAAAGCCCTTGAACACTGAAGCTTTCTTT. The encoded protein is CSVEKPLNTEAFF.

This clonotype was observed many times. The chain joins TRBV25-1 to TRBJ2-1; TRBD1 might be the D (8 bases). CDR3 size: 15 residues. Between the trimmed V and J ends, which lost 1 base and 4 bases, there was a span of 11 bases. From germline, CDR1 is MGHDK and CDR2 SYGVNS. The CDR3 here is CASSELQGGYNEQFF. The DNA for the CDR3 is TGTGCCAGCAGTGAATTACAGGGGGGGTACAATGAGCAGTTCTTC.

At least ten counts were recorded for this clonotype. This sequence joins TRBV10-3 and TRBJ2-1, with a possible D match to TRBD2 (5 bases). This CDR3 has 18 amino acids. The germline CDR1 and CDR2 sequences are ENHRY and SYGVKD. Trimming pared 3 bases from V and 1 base from J, leaving 19 bases between. CDR3 residues: CAISDPALASPSYNEQFF. The CDR3 DNA reads TGTGCCATCAGTGACCCCGCCCTAGCTTCGCCTTCCTACAATGAGCAGTTCTTC.